The clone carrying this TCR beta chain has at least ten counts. Its antigen is undetermined. These data come from a study of CD8 T cells in ankylosing spondylitis. Study findings and constraints: Earlier work had already found some motif variants in reactive arthritis synovial fluid and blood. Significant enrichment of disease-linked clones was reportedly seen in matched ankylosing spondylitis synovial fluid. Disease-associated clonotypes exhibited CD8+ identity and were relatively infrequent in peripheral blood. Ankylosing spondylitis blood seemed to carry a telltale TCR beta motif made of eight highly homologous variants.

Libraries for TCR beta were made by quantitative 5'-RACE with molecular barcodes. Via MiXCR, TCRdb re-called the 5' RACE reads, giving one row per CDR3 protein. Among around 490,000 distinct CDR3 sequences listed, about 5.2% were seen once. The CDR3 sequence is 13 residues long. Germline V gives CDR1 SQVTM, CDR2 ANQGSEA. Trimming stripped 5 bases from V and 6 bases from J, with 16 bases between. This receptor was identified in a male donor with ankylosing spondylitis. The chain uses TRBV29-1 and TRBJ1-1, with a possible D match to TRBD1 (6 bases). Sequenced material: blood, either unsorted or a sorted T cell fraction (not recorded which). CDR3 residues: CSVQTGTFAEAFF. CDR3 coding DNA: TGCAGCGTTCAAACAGGGACATTCGCTGAAGCTTTCTTT.